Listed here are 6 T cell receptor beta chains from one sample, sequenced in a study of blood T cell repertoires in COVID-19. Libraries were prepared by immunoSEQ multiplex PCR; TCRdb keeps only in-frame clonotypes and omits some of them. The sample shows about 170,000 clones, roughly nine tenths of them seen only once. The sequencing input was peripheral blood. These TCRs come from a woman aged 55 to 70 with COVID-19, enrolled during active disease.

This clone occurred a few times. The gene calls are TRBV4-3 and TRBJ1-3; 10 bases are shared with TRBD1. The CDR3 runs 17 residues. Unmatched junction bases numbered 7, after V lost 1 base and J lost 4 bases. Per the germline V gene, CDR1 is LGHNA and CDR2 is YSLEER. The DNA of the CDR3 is TGCGCCAGCAGCCAAGTCTTAGGGACAGGGGTCGGAAACACCATATATTTT. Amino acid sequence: CASSQVLGTGVGNTIYF.

The CDR3 here is CASSFSGSPDTQYF. The CDR3 DNA follows: TGTGCCAGCAGCTTTAGCGGGAGTCCAGATACGCAGTATTTT. The chain employs TRBV5-5 and TRBJ2-3; 9 nucleotides match TRBD2. The CDR3 sequence is 14 residues long. Germline loops: CDR1 SGHKS, CDR2 YYEKEE (reference sequence). The J segment lost 4 bases and the V segment lost 2 bases, leaving 2 bases of the junction unmatched.

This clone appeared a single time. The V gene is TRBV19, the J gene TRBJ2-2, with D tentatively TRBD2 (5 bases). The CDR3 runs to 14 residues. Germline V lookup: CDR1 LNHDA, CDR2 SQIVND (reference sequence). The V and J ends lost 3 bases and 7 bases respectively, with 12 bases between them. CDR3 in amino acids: CASSMRVAGGELFF. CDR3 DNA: TGTGCCAGTAGTATGAGGGTCGCCGGCGGGGAGCTGTTTTTT.

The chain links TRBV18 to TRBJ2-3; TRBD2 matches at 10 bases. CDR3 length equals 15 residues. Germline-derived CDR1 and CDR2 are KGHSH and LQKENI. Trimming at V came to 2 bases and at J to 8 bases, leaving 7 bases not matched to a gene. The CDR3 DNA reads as TGTGCCAGCTCACCAGTGGTAGCGGGAGGAGCTACGCAGTATTTT. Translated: CASSPVVAGGATQYF. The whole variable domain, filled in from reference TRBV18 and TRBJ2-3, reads NAGVMQNPRHLVRRRGQEARLRCSPMKGHSHVYWYRQLPEEGLKFMVYLQKENIIDESGMPKERFSAEFPKEGPSILRIQQVVRGDSAAYFCASSPVVAGGATQYFGPGTRLTVL.

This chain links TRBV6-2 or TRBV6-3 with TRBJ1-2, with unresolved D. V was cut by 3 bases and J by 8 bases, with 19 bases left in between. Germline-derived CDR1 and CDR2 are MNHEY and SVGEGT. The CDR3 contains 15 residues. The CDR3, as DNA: TGTGCCAGCAGTTATCAGCGGACCGTCGGCGGAGGCTACACCTTC. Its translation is CASSYQRTVGGGYTF.

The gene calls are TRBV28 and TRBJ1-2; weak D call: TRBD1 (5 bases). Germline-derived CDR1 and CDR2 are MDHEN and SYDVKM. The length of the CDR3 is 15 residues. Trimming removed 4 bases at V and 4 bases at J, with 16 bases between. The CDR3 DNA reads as TGTGCCAGCAGTTCCCCCGGGGGGGATAGCTATGGCTACACCTTC. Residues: CASSSPGGDSYGYTF.